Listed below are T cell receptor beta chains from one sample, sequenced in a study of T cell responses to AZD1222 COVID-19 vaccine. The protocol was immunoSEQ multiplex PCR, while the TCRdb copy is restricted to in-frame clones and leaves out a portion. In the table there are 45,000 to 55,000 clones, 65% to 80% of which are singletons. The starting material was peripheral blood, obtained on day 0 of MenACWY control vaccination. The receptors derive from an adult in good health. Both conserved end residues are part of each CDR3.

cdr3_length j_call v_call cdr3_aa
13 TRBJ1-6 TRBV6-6 CASSSQGRSPLHF
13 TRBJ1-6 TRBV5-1 CASSEGYNSPLHF
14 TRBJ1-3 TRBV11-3 CASSSGFSGNTIYF
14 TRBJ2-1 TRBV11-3 CASREGGGRNEQFF
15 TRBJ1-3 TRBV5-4 CASRDQGATGNTIYF
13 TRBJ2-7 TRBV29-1 CSAAIGPPYEQYF
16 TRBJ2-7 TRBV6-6 CASRDTGTGTTREQYF
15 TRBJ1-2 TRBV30 CAWRVLAGGVGGYTF
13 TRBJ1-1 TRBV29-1 CSGLRGHGTEAFF
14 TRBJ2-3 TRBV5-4 CASSLTSDTDTQYF
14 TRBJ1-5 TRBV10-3 CAIRDRLGDQPQHF
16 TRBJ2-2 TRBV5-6 CASSLEGAMWTGELFF
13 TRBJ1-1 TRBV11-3 CASSSNRDTEAFF
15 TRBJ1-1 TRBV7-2 CASSLQGMGNTEAFF
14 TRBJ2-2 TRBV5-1 CASGPGQVTGELFF
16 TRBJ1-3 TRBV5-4 CASSLAGQGSGNTIYF
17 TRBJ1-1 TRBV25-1 CASSGQLDGVGGTEAFF
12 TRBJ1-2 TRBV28 CASSLGSYGYTF
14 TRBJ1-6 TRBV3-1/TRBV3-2 CASSQLGGNSPLHF
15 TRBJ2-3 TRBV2 CASKLQGTSTDTQYF